This TCR beta chain was identified during a study of glioma-infiltrating T cells after dendritic cell vaccination. Across the study: Autologous tumor lysate was loaded overnight onto monocyte-derived dendritic cells grown 6 to 7 days with IL-4 and GM-CSF.

The CDR3 sequence is 14 residues long. Trimming removed 6 bases at V and 5 bases at J, with 16 bases between. The germline V gene has CDR1 MNHEY and CDR2 SMNVEV (reference sequence). The data were produced by immunoSEQ multiplex PCR, yet TCRdb's version contains in-frame clones alone and is incomplete. The data hold about 92,000 clones, with 70% to 90% observed a single time. Sequencing was performed on blood, taken before dendritic cell vaccination. This TCR derives from a human donor with glioblastoma. This rearrangement joins TRBV27 to TRBJ2-5; D is undetermined. CDR3 protein: CASRPLRHRETQYF. CDR3 in DNA: TGTGCCAGCAGGCCCCTGCGACATCGGGAGACCCAGTACTTC.